The T cell receptor beta chain under discussion was sequenced for a study of T cell responses to AZD1222 COVID-19 vaccine (dated by TCRdb to about 2021). With regard to the full study: AZD1222 recipients with second doses at about 4 weeks or about 12 weeks were pooled, because spike-specific TCR depth and breadth did not differ between schedules. A total of 233 trial participants underwent TCR sequencing, of whom 207 received two doses of AZD1222 and some 26 received two doses of the MenACWY control vaccine. Trial participants were enrolled by age into 18-55, 56-69 and 70-plus year subgroups, with approximately 150, 30 and 60 TCR-sequenced participants respectively.

The germline V gene (reference sequence) provides CDR1 LNHDA and CDR2 SQIVND. Trimming accounts for 6 bases at V and 6 bases at J, while the number of junction bases matched to no gene is 7. Taken from cysteine to phenylalanine, the CDR3 has 15 residues. Just CDR3 DNA is preserved here, 45 bases in frame from base 1. Notes on this clone: No cognate antigen has been identified for it. Base qualities were left out, and no much larger clone turns up one base away.

The CDR3 regions of human TCRbeta chains were analyzed by immunosequencing. The paper's processing steps were these. Repertoire TCRs were checked for matches against a reference library of SARS-CoV-2-specific TCRs that had been generated using the MIRA antigen-specificity platform. Breadth was defined as the fraction of unique TCRs that were SARS-CoV-2-associated. Depth was defined as the fraction of total T cells that were SARS-CoV-2-associated. Each spike-specific TCR was assigned to its reactive spike region and to a CD4 or CD8 class using the MIRA data. Log10-transformed breadth and depth values were compared by one-way ANOVA with Sidak's multiple comparisons tests. TCRdb limited this immuneACCESS table to in-frame rearrangements with V and J called. A share of clones is missing; checked studies link under half to unresolved V genes, and the rest is unexplained. That table furnishes V, J and clone size, whereas the DNA furnished D and trimming. The sample table holds about 130,000 clones, of which about 86% were seen once. Together, the top ten hold 9% to 15% of the sample.

Study-level results and caveats: Vaccine-associated CD4 TCRs spanned the whole spike protein, with dominant responses in regions 160-218 and 743-854. After two AZD1222 doses, spike-specific TCR breadth and depth were significantly higher than at day 0 and than in MenACWY recipients. Because no day 14 peak-response samples were available, repertoires were characterized only after the peak T cell response. The 56-69-year group was small, and its depth increase did not reach significance, likely because of low power. Conclusions about previously exposed vaccinees were limited because only six or seven AZD1222 recipients were SARS-CoV-2 seropositive at baseline. Participants were mostly white British, with more females than males. The authors suggested clonal diversity may have been underestimated. Epitopes outside the regions mutated in the B.1.351 and B.1.1.7 variants were reportedly recognized by nearly half of the unique spike-specific TCRs.

The sample's time point label is to be understood as: baseline before first vaccination. Samples from vaccinated people were obtained from the UK trials COV001 and COV002, which included a single-blind randomized controlled phase 2/3 trial of AZD1222 (ChAdOx1 nCoV-19) in healthy adults. Trial participant PBMC samples were collected at day 0 and day 28 after the second dose for TCRbeta chain sequencing. The sequenced sample was peripheral blood, obtained on day 0 of AZD1222 vaccination. The receptor chain draws on TRBV19 and TRBJ2-1, with 11 bases matching TRBD2. The TCR was taken from an adult in good health. At the DNA level, the sequence is TGTGCCAGTAGAGACTCTAGCGGGGGGCCCAATGAGCAGTTCTTC. This yields the protein CASRDSSGGPNEQFF.